These 7 T cell receptor beta chains were all obtained from the same sample, sequenced in a study of CD8 T cells in Susac syndrome. Random-hexamer reverse transcription was applied to about 0.45 to 1 ug RNA. TCRdb processed the immunoSEQ multiplex PCR reads anew with MiXCR; each CDR3 protein has one entry. The table records 100,000 or so distinct CDR3 sequences, 85% to 95% of them present only once. The sample was CD4+ T cells from PBMCs. These receptors were collected from a human donor with Susac syndrome.

The rearrangement joins TRBV7-2 to TRBJ2-7, with TRBD2 identical over 11 bases. J lost 0 bases, V lost 5 bases, and 6 bases had no gene match. This CDR3 has 16 amino acids. CDR1 is SGHTA and CDR2 is FQGNSA in the germline V gene. Written as DNA, the CDR3 is TGTGCCAGCAGCCTGATAGCGGGGGGGCCCTCCTACGAGCAGTACTTC. Its translation is CASSLIAGGPSYEQYF.

The genes are TRBV2 and TRBJ2-2; maybe TRBD1 (6 bases). V lost 8 bases, J lost 5 bases, and 18 bases lay in between. CDR1 SNHLY and CDR2 FYNNEI come from the germline V gene. The CDR3 covers 15 residues. The CDR3 protein is CASLDSRTATGELFF. The DNA for the CDR3 is TGTGCCAGCTTAGACTCCAGGACAGCAACCGGGGAGCTGTTTTTT.

The V and J genes are TRBV12-3 or TRBV12-4 and TRBJ2-7, with unresolved D. The length of the CDR3 is 12 residues. The V gene lost 1 base and the J gene lost 3 bases, with 4 bases spanning the gap. CDR3 DNA sequence: TGTGCCAGCAGTTTAGGCAACTACGAGCAGTACTTC. This translates into CASSLGNYEQYF.

The V gene is TRBV20-1, the J gene TRBJ2-5, with D perhaps TRBD1 (6 bases). This CDR3 spans 14 amino acids. Trimming removed 2 bases from V and 1 base from J, with 11 bases in between. Per the germline V gene, CDR1 is DFQATT and CDR2 is SNEGSKA (reference sequence). CDR3 amino acids: CSARNTGSQETQYF. The CDR3 nucleotides are TGCAGTGCTAGAAACACAGGGTCCCAAGAGACCCAGTACTTC.

This clonotype was observed a single time. The chain employs TRBV30 and TRBJ1-6; the D is unclear. The germline gives CDR1 GTSNPN, CDR2 SVGIG (reference sequence). CDR3 length: 12 residues. Trimming cost V 3 bases and J 6 bases, with 6 bases left between them. CDR3 nucleotides: TGTGCCTGGAGAAAGGGTAATTCACCCCTCCACTTT. Encoded protein: CAWRKGNSPLHF. The full variable domain, completed using reference TRBV30 and TRBJ1-6, is SQTIHQWPATLVQPVGSPLSLECTVEGTSNPNLYWYRQAAGRGLQLLFYSVGIGQISSEVPQNLSASRPQDRQFILSSKKLLLSDSGFYLCAWRKGNSPLHFGNGTRLTVT.

This chain links TRBV6-6 with TRBJ2-2; tentatively, D is TRBD1 (5 bases). The germline V gene encodes CDR1 MNHNY and CDR2 SVGAGI (reference sequence). This CDR3 is built from 13 residues. V lost 0 bases to trimming and J lost 9 bases, with 8 bases between them. The CDR3 DNA reads as TGTGCCAGCAGTTACTCGATGGACAGGGAGCTGTTTTTT. Its protein product is CASSYSMDRELFF.

This rearrangement joins TRBV7-8 to TRBJ2-5; 11 positions agree with TRBD2. V dropped 1 base and J dropped 7; count of bases not matched to a gene: 5. CDR3 length: 15 residues. Germline V gene sequence: CDR1 SGHVS, CDR2 FQNEAQ. The CDR3 DNA sequence: TGTGCCAGCAGCTTAGGTAGCGGGGGGGCCTGGACCCAGTACTTC. Its protein product is CASSLGSGGAWTQYF.